One T cell receptor beta chain is described in this entry. What it recognizes is unknown. The data are from a study of T cells expressing NK-cell markers. Study overall: Cells sorted as CD3+CD56+NKG2C+, CD3+CD56+NKG2C- and CD3+CD56-NKG2C+ T cells supplied the TCR beta repertoires. HCMV seropositivity marked seven of the eight sequenced donors; one was seronegative.

Whole-study findings and limits: The CD3+CD56-NKG2C+ fraction of several donors was likewise dominated by these clonotypes.

The CDR3 covers 14 residues. UMIs accompanied the 5'RACE template switching by which TCR beta cDNA was made. TCRdb reanalyzed the 5' RACE reads and collapses them to one entry per CDR3 protein, without DNA. This repertoire includes about 460,000 distinct CDR3 sequences. V is TRBV12-3 or TRBV12-4 and J is TRBJ2-5; TCRdb gives TRBD2 as the D gene, but with no DNA this cannot be confirmed. The sequence was collected from a woman aged 45-65 years in good health. Sequencing used blood T cells: a sorted CD56 or NKG2C T cell subset, CD4+ or CD8+ T cells, or bulk PBMC T cells (not recorded which). The CDR3 loop reads CASSFPTRGAAQYF.